At least ten counts were recorded for the clone carrying this T cell receptor beta chain. The antigen is undetermined. This record comes from a study of T cells in Graves' hyperthyroidism and ophthalmopathy. Points from the study as a whole: Onset of ophthalmopathy came a median roughly 6.9 months after the model predicted it.

Amplified regions were TCR beta CDR3 sequences from RNA transcripts. With the HTBI primer set, the TCR CDR3 went through a first round of RT-PCR. TCRdb itself ran the multiplex PCR reads through MiXCR, one entry per CDR3 protein. The sample gives 400,000 to 550,000 distinct CDR3 sequences, about an eighth of which show up once; 17% is in the top ten. The hyperthyroidism patients had all been newly diagnosed, and their disease duration was under 2 months. Their ages ranged from 18 to 65 years. The CDR3 loop spans 12 amino acids. Between the trimmed V and J ends, which lost 7 bases and 6 bases, there was a span of 10 bases. Germline values: CDR1 SGHRS, CDR2 YFSETQ.

The TCR was taken from a woman aged 18-29 years with Graves' hyperthyroidism. The genes are TRBV5-1 and TRBJ2-2; TRBD1 or TRBD2 may be the D gene (5 bases each). Sequenced sample: blood. The CDR3 reads CASSRGPGELFF. The CDR3 DNA reads as TGCGCCAGCTCCCGGGGACCCGGGGAGCTGTTTTTT.